The 32 T cell receptor beta chains below all came from one sample that was sequenced in a study of cytomegalovirus exposure and HLA in healthy donors. PCR employed 60 Vbeta and 13 Jbeta primers. The data were produced by immunoSEQ multiplex PCR, yet TCRdb's version contains in-frame clones alone and is incomplete. The repertoire has 150,000 to 200,000 clones, more than 75% of them found once; the top ten carry 0.95% to 1%. The sequencing input was PBMCs. All receptors derive from a girl aged 2 to 9 in good health and CMV-seropositive.

CDR3 protein: CATSRRSGANVLTF. The CDR3, as DNA: TGTGCCACCAGCAGACGCTCTGGGGCCAACGTCCTGACTTTC. The chain joins TRBV15 to TRBJ2-6; no firm D call. This CDR3 contains 14 residues. V was clipped by 2 bases and J by 0 bases, with 2 bases between them. Germline assignment: CDR1 LNHNV and CDR2 YYDKDF (reference sequence).

This chain connects TRBV15 to TRBJ1-1; possible D gene TRBD1, 6 bases. The V end lost 5 bases, the J end lost 1 base, and 14 bases lay between the germline ends. This CDR3 is 15 amino acids long. CDR1 and CDR2 (germline): LNHNV, YYDKDF (reference sequence). DNA of the CDR3: TGTGCCACCAGCCGTATTGTGACAGGGAACACTGAAGCTTTCTTT. Encoded protein: CATSRIVTGNTEAFF.

The V gene is TRBV30, the J gene TRBJ1-1; TRBD1 agrees at 9 bases. Germline CDR1 and CDR2: GTSNPN and SVGIG (reference sequence). This CDR3 is built from 15 residues. V was pared by 3 bases and J by 6 bases, with 11 bases of the junction left unmatched. The CDR3 DNA reads as TGTGCCTGGAGGAAGACAGGGGGGTGGGCCGCTGAAGCTTTCTTT. It is translated as CAWRKTGGWAAEAFF. Filled out from reference TRBV30 and TRBJ1-1, the complete variable domain reads SQTIHQWPATLVQPVGSPLSLECTVEGTSNPNLYWYRQAAGRGLQLLFYSVGIGQISSEVPQNLSASRPQDRQFILSSKKLLLSDSGFYLCAWRKTGGWAAEAFFGQGTRLTVV.

This clone occurred a few times. CDR3 amino acids: CASISVQGAYEQYF. The CDR3 DNA sequence: TGTGCCAGCATTAGTGTCCAGGGGGCCTACGAGCAGTACTTC. The rearrangement joins TRBV6-1 to TRBJ2-7; 7 bases are shared with TRBD1. The CDR3 length is 14 residues. The germline V gene encodes CDR1 MNHNS and CDR2 SASEGT. The J segment lost 2 bases and the V segment lost 7 bases, leaving 8 bases of the junction unmatched.

This clone was found once. This rearrangement joins TRBV6-1 to TRBJ2-3, with D maybe TRBD1 (6 bases). CDR1 is MNHNS, CDR2 SASEGT, per germline. The CDR3 runs to 14 residues. Trimming removed 5 bases at V and 2 bases at J, with 11 bases between. The CDR3 sequence: CASSNQGYTDTQYF. CDR3 DNA sequence: TGTGCCAGCAGTAACCAGGGGTACACAGATACGCAGTATTTT.

The V gene is TRBV30, the J gene TRBJ2-2, with D possibly matching TRBD2 (5 bases). Trimming left V 7 bases short and J 4 bases short, with 13 bases between. The CDR3 has 13 amino acids. Germline CDR1 reads GTSNPN; CDR2 reads SVGIG (reference sequence). CDR3 amino acids: CAYKEGGTGELFF. For the CDR3, the DNA is TGTGCCTACAAAGAAGGAGGCACCGGGGAGCTGTTTTTT.

The sample holds one count of this clone. V and J are TRBV27 and TRBJ1-2; weak D call: TRBD1 (5 bases). Trimming cost V 5 bases and J 7 bases, with 20 bases left between them. CDR3 length: 15 amino acids. Germline V CDR1 and CDR2: MNHEY, SMNVEV (reference sequence). CDR3 protein: CASSLRALPRGGYTF. CDR3 sequence (DNA): TGTGCCAGCAGTCTCCGGGCCCTCCCAAGGGGTGGCTACACCTTC.

The V and J genes are TRBV2 and TRBJ2-7; 8 bases agree with TRBD2. CDR1 and CDR2 from the germline V gene are SNHLY and FYNNEI. The CDR3 runs to 15 residues. V was pared by 3 bases and J by 4 bases, with 8 bases of the junction left unmatched. The CDR3 reads CASSEEAGASYEQYF. Written as DNA, the CDR3 is TGTGCCAGCAGTGAGGAAGCGGGAGCCTCTTACGAGCAGTACTTC.

The chain employs TRBV29-1 and TRBJ2-1, with TRBD2 matching over 10 bases. With V trimmed by 2 bases and J by 6 bases, 7 bases remained unmatched. Germline V CDR1 and CDR2: SQVTM, ANQGSEA. CDR3 size: 15 residues. CDR3 residues: CSVERLLAGSNEQFF. CDR3 nucleotides: TGCAGCGTTGAAAGGTTACTAGCGGGAAGCAATGAGCAGTTCTTC.

The chain employs TRBV30 and TRBJ2-5; 10 bases fit TRBD2. Germline CDR1 is GTSNPN and CDR2 is SVGIG (reference sequence). This CDR3 is 14 amino acids long. V was clipped by 4 bases and J by 1 base; unmatched bases: 3. CDR3 nucleotide sequence: TGTGCCTGGACTAGCGGGAGAGGCCAAGAGACCCAGTACTTC. It is translated as CAWTSGRGQETQYF.

V usage is TRBV6-4 and J usage is TRBJ2-2; the match to TRBD2 covers 7 bases. This CDR3 has 15 residues. The V and J ends lost 7 bases and 7 bases, in that order; junction bases with no gene match: 12. The germline gives CDR1 MRHNA, CDR2 SNTAGT. DNA of the CDR3: TGTGCCAGCACTCCATCTGCGGGAGTGGTCGGGGAGCTGTTTTTT. As protein: CASTPSAGVVGELFF.

The V gene is TRBV28, the J gene TRBJ1-2; 7 nucleotides agree with TRBD1. The CDR3 has 14 amino acids. Germline values: CDR1 MDHEN, CDR2 SYDVKM. With V trimmed by 6 bases and J by 6 bases, 10 bases remained unmatched. The CDR3, as DNA: TGTGCCAGCAGCTTTCTACAGGGGTGGGATGGCTACACCTTC. Protein: CASSFLQGWDGYTF.

The J gene is TRBJ1-2, the V gene TRBV15; TRBD1 is a possible D gene (6 bases). Trimming shortened V by 3 bases and J by 13 bases, and 15 bases separated the two germline ends. The V gene's germline CDR1 is LNHNV and CDR2 YYDKDF (reference sequence). This CDR3 region has 12 residues. The CDR3, as DNA: TGTGCCACCAGCAGGCAGCAGGGGAGTTCCACCTTC. Translating gives CATSRQQGSSTF. Based on the CDR3 plus reference TRBV15 and TRBJ1-2, the full variable domain is DAMVIQNPRYQVTQFGKPVTLSCSQTLNHNVMYWYQQKSSQAPKLLFHYYDKDFNNEADTPDNFQSRRPNTSFCFLDIRSPGLGDTAMYLCATSRQQGSSTFGSGTRLTVV.

J is TRBJ2-3 and V is TRBV4-2; 8 bases are a match to TRBD2. The germline gives CDR1 LGHNA, CDR2 YNFKEQ. Germline trimming cut 4 bases from V and 2 bases from J; bases unmatched to any gene: 14. The CDR3 covers 18 residues. The CDR3 here is CASSPGILAETYTDTQYF. The DNA for the CDR3 is TGTGCCAGCAGCCCGGGGATACTAGCGGAGACATACACAGATACGCAGTATTTT.

CDR3 amino acids: CASSQVVSGSLNNEQFF. CDR3 nucleotides: TGCGCCAGCAGCCAAGTAGTGAGCGGGAGCCTCAACAATGAGCAGTTCTTC. V is TRBV4-1 and J is TRBJ2-1, with 8 positions matching TRBD2. CDR3 length equals 17 residues. Germline lookup yields CDR1 MGHRA and CDR2 YSYEKL. V shed 1 base, J shed 5 bases, and the junction held 10 bases outside the gene matches.

V is TRBV5-1 and J is TRBJ2-1, with D maybe TRBD1 (5 bases). Germline-derived CDR1 and CDR2 are SGHRS and YFSETQ. Trimming cost V 5 bases and J 0 bases, with 12 bases left between them. The CDR3 covers 15 residues. As DNA, the CDR3 is TGCGCCAGCAGAGCCCGACAGAGCTCCTACAATGAGCAGTTCTTC. This sequence encodes CASRARQSSYNEQFF.

The chain is built from TRBV10-3 and TRBJ2-7; 8 bases are a match to TRBD1. J lost 7 bases, V lost 5 bases, and 7 bases had no gene match. The CDR3 is made up of 13 amino acids. Germline CDR1 ENHRY, CDR2 SYGVKD. This chain's CDR3 is CAISPTGVAEQYF. The CDR3 DNA reads TGTGCCATCAGTCCGACAGGGGTGGCAGAGCAGTACTTC.

This clone was seen a handful of times. The chain joins TRBV5-4 to TRBJ1-3; D gene unclear. Trimming shortened V by 2 bases and J by 0 bases, and 12 bases separated the two germline ends. Germline V gives CDR1 SGHNT, CDR2 YYREEE (reference sequence). This CDR3 is 16 amino acids long. This CDR3 reads CASSFSSSSSGNTIYF. Here the CDR3 DNA reads TGTGCCAGCAGCTTTAGCAGTTCCTCCTCTGGAAACACCATATATTTT.

In its sample, this clone was seen a few times. CDR3 in DNA: TGTGCCAGCATTGACGCTCGGACTAGCGGGAGGTACGAGCAGTACTTC. This translates into CASIDARTSGRYEQYF. The genes are TRBV6-1 and TRBJ2-7; 14 bases align to TRBD2. The germline V gene has CDR1 MNHNS and CDR2 SASEGT. The ends lost 7 bases at V and 4 bases at J; junction bases unmatched: 9. The CDR3 has 16 amino acids.

The V and J genes are TRBV6-4 and TRBJ2-1; possibly TRBD2 for D (6 bases). Germline V gene data show CDR1 as MRHNA and CDR2 as SNTAGT. The CDR3 sequence is 13 residues long. Trimming removed 5 bases from V and 5 bases from J, with 10 bases in between. The CDR3 region is CASSPSANNEQFF. CDR3 nucleotides: TGTGCCAGCAGTCCTAGCGCCAACAATGAGCAGTTCTTC.

This clone was counted a few times. The CDR3 loop reads CASSIDLASGIVEQFF. The CDR3 DNA is TGTGCCAGTAGTATAGATTTGGCTAGCGGGATCGTAGAGCAGTTCTTC. The gene calls are TRBV19 and TRBJ2-1, with TRBD2 identical over 9 bases. Looked up from germline, CDR1 is LNHDA and CDR2 is SQIVND (reference sequence). V lost 0 bases, J lost 10 bases, and 10 bases stayed unmatched. The CDR3 has 16 residues. Drawing the rest from reference TRBV19 and TRBJ2-1, the complete variable domain is DGGITQSPKYLFRKEGQNVTLSCEQNLNHDAMYWYRQDPGQGLRLIYYSQIVNDFQKGDIAEGYSVSREKKESFPLTVTSAQKNPTAFYLCASSIDLASGIVEQFFGPGTRLTVL.

This clone has just one count. This chain connects TRBV4-1 to TRBJ2-7; 10 nucleotides align to TRBD1. Trimming removed 0 bases from V and 5 bases from J; junction bases left unmatched: 4. Per germline, CDR1 MGHRA and CDR2 YSYEKL. The CDR3 extends over 15 amino acids. This CDR3 is CASSQDPTGGDEQYF. As DNA, the CDR3 is TGCGCCAGCAGCCAAGATCCGACAGGGGGCGACGAGCAGTACTTC.

The chain links TRBV10-1 to TRBJ2-7; the match to TRBD1 covers 8 bases. Per germline, CDR1 WNHNN and CDR2 SYGVQD (reference sequence). V dropped 6 bases and J dropped 0; count of bases not matched to a gene: 10. The CDR3 spans 16 residues. The chain's CDR3 is CASSPYGTGPSYEQYF. The CDR3 DNA follows: TGCGCCAGCAGCCCATATGGGACAGGACCCTCCTACGAGCAGTACTTC.

The chain joins TRBV5-1 to TRBJ2-5, with 8 nucleotides matching TRBD1. Germline CDR1 reads SGHRS; CDR2 reads YFSETQ. The junction had 4 bases not matched to a gene; V was cut back by 4 bases and J by 2 bases. The CDR3 totals 14 residues. The CDR3 bases are TGCGCCAGCAGCACAGGGGGGTCTCAAGAGACCCAGTACTTC. Translated, it gives CASSTGGSQETQYF.

This chain connects TRBV7-6 to TRBJ1-1; tentatively, D is TRBD1 (5 bases). The germline CDR1 and CDR2 sequences are SGHVS and FNYEAQ. V was pared by 4 bases and J by 3 bases, with 24 bases between. CDR3 length equals 18 residues. The CDR3 sequence: CASSSGLRGRVGDTEAFF. In DNA form, the CDR3 reads TGTGCCAGCAGCTCGGGTCTTCGGGGGAGGGTTGGAGACACTGAAGCTTTCTTT.

V and J are TRBV30 and TRBJ2-5; 7 bases fit TRBD2. There are 13 residues in the CDR3. In germline, CDR1 is GTSNPN, CDR2 SVGIG (reference sequence). The junction had 9 bases not matched to a gene; V was cut back by 4 bases and J by 7 bases. This CDR3 is CAWILLPGGTQYF. The CDR3 nucleotides read TGTGCCTGGATTCTCCTCCCGGGGGGGACCCAGTACTTC.

The chain recombines TRBV28 with TRBJ2-3, with 8 bases aligning to TRBD1. From germline, CDR1 is MDHEN and CDR2 SYDVKM. The CDR3 totals 19 residues. Trimming cost V 1 base and J 2 bases; bases outside gene matches: 14. The CDR3 bases are TGTGCCAGCAGTTTATTAGCAGGGGGCATTCCCCTCCACACAGATACGCAGTATTTT. Translated: CASSLLAGGIPLHTDTQYF.

The chain carries TRBV30 and TRBJ2-1, with D perhaps matching TRBD2 (5 bases). This CDR3 comprises 15 residues. Germline-derived CDR1 and CDR2 are GTSNPN and SVGIG (reference sequence). Trimming pared 5 bases from V and 3 bases from J, leaving 17 bases between. Here the CDR3 reads CAWAVTGSGYNEQFF. Written as DNA, the CDR3 is TGTGCCTGGGCGGTGACGGGGAGCGGCTACAATGAGCAGTTCTTC.

The chain employs TRBV7-3 and TRBJ2-1; 12 nucleotides align to TRBD2. V lost 5 bases, J lost 10 bases, and 6 bases stayed unmatched. Germline V gene lookup returns CDR1 SGHTA and CDR2 FQGTGA. The CDR3 contains 14 residues. The DNA of the CDR3 is TGTGCCAGCAGCCCACTAGCGGGGGGTAGGGAGCAGTTCTTC. It codes for CASSPLAGGREQFF. Full variable domain (remainder filled in from reference TRBV7-3 and TRBJ2-1): GAGVSQTPSNKVTEKGKYVELRCDPISGHTALYWYRQSLGQGPEFLIYFQGTGAADDSGLPNDRFFAVRPEGSVSTLKIQRTERGDSAVYLCASSPLAGGREQFFGPGTRLTVL.

The chain is built from TRBV5-1 and TRBJ2-7; 10 bases are a match to TRBD2. The V gene's germline CDR1 is SGHRS and CDR2 YFSETQ. V was pared by 1 base and J by 5 bases, with 6 bases of the junction left unmatched. The CDR3 is 15 amino acids. CDR3 sequence reads: CASSLPGLASHEQYF. The CDR3 DNA reads TGCGCCAGCAGCTTGCCGGGACTAGCGTCGCACGAGCAGTACTTC.

The rearrangement joins TRBV7-9 to TRBJ2-5; 7 bases align to TRBD1. The CDR3 length is 16 residues. J lost 5 bases, V lost 3 bases, and 12 bases had no gene match. CDR1 and CDR2 (germline): SEHNR, FQNEAQ (reference sequence). The CDR3 loop is CASSLGETGWRETQYF. The CDR3 DNA reads as TGTGCCAGCAGCTTGGGAGAGACAGGGTGGAGGGAGACCCAGTACTTC.

The gene calls are TRBV5-1 and TRBJ2-7, with 7 bases matching TRBD1. CDR1 is SGHRS and CDR2 is YFSETQ in the germline V gene. The CDR3 consists of 15 residues. The V and J ends lost 3 bases and 0 bases, in that order; junction bases with no gene match: 6. CDR3 bases: TGCGCCAGCAGCTCGACAGGGTCGAGCTCCTACGAGCAGTACTTC. Translation gives CASSSTGSSSYEQYF.